This is a list of T cell receptor beta chains from one sample in a study of T cell responses to AZD1222 COVID-19 vaccine. This table comes from immunoSEQ multiplex PCR, and its TCRdb copy is limited to in-frame clones, with some not included. The sample lists fewer than 200,000 clones; roughly 94% were seen once. This material consisted of peripheral blood, taken 28 days after the second AZD1222 dose. These receptors were collected from an adult who received the AZD1222 COVID-19 vaccine. The CDR3 runs from the conserved cysteine through the conserved F or W. The order of the fields is J gene, D gene, V gene, clone size, CDR3 DNA, CDR3 protein. A D gene is named only where the DNA matches it firmly. The size of a clone is reported for some rows only, either as once, few or many, or as a class for expanded clones.

J gene: TRBJ1-5
D gene: NA
V gene: TRBV28
clone size: NA
CDR3 DNA: TGTGCCAGCGGTAAACCAGGGTTGGACAATCAGCCCCAGCATTTT
CDR3 protein: CASGKPGLDNQPQHF

J gene: TRBJ1-1
D gene: NA
V gene: TRBV6-6
clone size: NA
CDR3 DNA: TGTGCCAGCAGTTTCGGGGACATTTCTAATGAAGCTTTCTTT
CDR3 protein: CASSFGDISNEAFF

J gene: TRBJ1-6
D gene: TRBD1
V gene: TRBV6-5
clone size: NA
CDR3 DNA: TGTGCCAGTGGGACAGGGAGTGGCTCACCCCTCCACTTT
CDR3 protein: CASGTGSGSPLHF

J gene: TRBJ2-1
D gene: TRBD1
V gene: TRBV4-3
clone size: NA
CDR3 DNA: TGCGCCAGCTCCACATGGACAGGGAACAATGAGCAGTTCTTC
CDR3 protein: CASSTWTGNNEQFF

J gene: TRBJ2-7
D gene: NA
V gene: TRBV7-9
clone size: NA
CDR3 DNA: TGTGCCAGCAGCTTAGGGCCCCCGGCAGACGAGCAGTACTTC
CDR3 protein: CASSLGPPADEQYF

J gene: TRBJ1-4
D gene: TRBD1
V gene: TRBV19
clone size: once
CDR3 DNA: TGTGCCAGTAGCCAAGGACAGGCCCTCGAAAAACTGTTTTTT
CDR3 protein: CASSQGQALEKLFF

J gene: TRBJ1-5
D gene: NA
V gene: TRBV6-2/TRBV6-3
clone size: few
CDR3 DNA: TGTGCCAGCAGTTACGGTCAGCACAATCAGCCCCAGCATTTT
CDR3 protein: CASSYGQHNQPQHF

J gene: TRBJ1-2
D gene: NA
V gene: TRBV6-2/TRBV6-3
clone size: few
CDR3 DNA: TGTGCCAGCAGTTACGGGAACAGGGAGTCCTATGGCTACACCTTC
CDR3 protein: CASSYGNRESYGYTF

J gene: TRBJ2-1
D gene: TRBD1
V gene: TRBV7-3
clone size: NA
CDR3 DNA: TGTGCCAGCAGCCCGGGGACAGGGGTATTTGATGAGCAGTTCTTC
CDR3 protein: CASSPGTGVFDEQFF

J gene: TRBJ1-1
D gene: NA
V gene: TRBV4-1
clone size: NA
CDR3 DNA: TGCGCCAGCAGCCAAGTTACATCGAACACTGAAGCTTTCTTT
CDR3 protein: CASSQVTSNTEAFF

J gene: TRBJ2-5
D gene: TRBD2
V gene: TRBV3-1/TRBV3-2
clone size: NA
CDR3 DNA: TGTGCCAGCAGCCAAGATGTTAGCGGGAGGGCGGAGACCCAGTACTTC
CDR3 protein: CASSQDVSGRAETQYF

J gene: TRBJ2-2
D gene: NA
V gene: TRBV7-2
clone size: NA
CDR3 DNA: TGTGCCAGCAGGTACAGGGACACCGGGGAGCTGTTTTTT
CDR3 protein: CASRYRDTGELFF

J gene: TRBJ1-3
D gene: NA
V gene: TRBV19
clone size: NA
CDR3 DNA: TGTGCCAGTAGTATTTTGCCTTCTTCTGGAAACACCATATATTTT
CDR3 protein: CASSILPSSGNTIYF

J gene: TRBJ1-4
D gene: NA
V gene: TRBV28
clone size: NA
CDR3 DNA: TGTGCCAGCAGTTTGGGGGTACTTGAAAAACTGTTTTTT
CDR3 protein: CASSLGVLEKLFF

J gene: TRBJ1-1
D gene: NA
V gene: TRBV6-5
clone size: NA
CDR3 DNA: TGCGCCAGCAGTTACTCGAATGGTCTGACTGAAGCTTTCTTT
CDR3 protein: CASSYSNGLTEAFF

J gene: TRBJ2-6
D gene: NA
V gene: TRBV24-1
clone size: NA
CDR3 DNA: TGTGCCACCAGTGATTTCAGGGGTGGGGCCAACGTCCTGACTTTC
CDR3 protein: CATSDFRGGANVLTF

J gene: TRBJ1-1
D gene: NA
V gene: TRBV19
clone size: NA
CDR3 DNA: TGTGCCAGTAGTATAGGATCGGGGGCTGAAGCTTTCTTT
CDR3 protein: CASSIGSGAEAFF

J gene: TRBJ2-7
D gene: TRBD2
V gene: TRBV28
clone size: NA
CDR3 DNA: TGTGCCAGCAGTCCGCCGACTAGCGGGAGGGGAGAGCAGTACTTT
CDR3 protein: CASSPPTSGRGEQYF

J gene: TRBJ1-2
D gene: NA
V gene: TRBV28
clone size: NA
CDR3 DNA: TGTGCCAGCTGGTCCTCGGGCTATGGCTACACCTTC
CDR3 protein: CASWSSGYGYTF

J gene: TRBJ2-3
D gene: NA
V gene: TRBV5-4
clone size: NA
CDR3 DNA: TGTGCCAGCAGCTTCCACACAGATACGCAGTATTTT
CDR3 protein: CASSFHTDTQYF

J gene: TRBJ2-3
D gene: NA
V gene: TRBV7-6
clone size: NA
CDR3 DNA: TGTGCCAGCAGCGTCGGACTGGGTACGCAGTATTTT
CDR3 protein: CASSVGLGTQYF

J gene: TRBJ1-1
D gene: TRBD1
V gene: TRBV7-6
clone size: NA
CDR3 DNA: TGTGCCAGCAGCTTAGCCGGACAGGGGGCAAGGGCTGAAGCTTTCTTT
CDR3 protein: CASSLAGQGARAEAFF

J gene: TRBJ1-5
D gene: NA
V gene: TRBV28
clone size: NA
CDR3 DNA: TGTGCCAGCGAGGGAATGGACAGATGGTGGAGGCATTTT
CDR3 protein: CASEGMDRWWRHF

J gene: TRBJ2-1
D gene: NA
V gene: TRBV9
clone size: NA
CDR3 DNA: TGTGCCAGCAGCCCTCAGTCGAATGCGCAGTTCTTC
CDR3 protein: CASSPQSNAQFF

J gene: TRBJ1-2
D gene: TRBD1
V gene: TRBV4-3
clone size: NA
CDR3 DNA: TGCGCCAGCAGCCAAGGACAGGGTCTAGGCTACACCTTC
CDR3 protein: CASSQGQGLGYTF

J gene: TRBJ2-2
D gene: NA
V gene: TRBV24-1
clone size: NA
CDR3 DNA: TGTGCCACCATGTCCCGCCCGGGGGAGCTGTTTTTT
CDR3 protein: CATMSRPGELFF

J gene: TRBJ1-1
D gene: TRBD1
V gene: TRBV27
clone size: NA
CDR3 DNA: TGTGCCAGCAGACCGGGACAGGGGAACACTGAAGCTTTCTTT
CDR3 protein: CASRPGQGNTEAFF

J gene: TRBJ1-6
D gene: NA
V gene: TRBV12-3/TRBV12-4
clone size: NA
CDR3 DNA: TGTGCCAGCAGTTTACCTACACCAGGGCCCCTCCACTTT
CDR3 protein: CASSLPTPGPLHF

J gene: TRBJ2-7
D gene: NA
V gene: TRBV10-2
clone size: NA
CDR3 DNA: TGCGCCAGCAGTGAGTCGGGGCCGGTCGAGCAGTACTTC
CDR3 protein: CASSESGPVEQYF

J gene: TRBJ1-2
D gene: NA
V gene: TRBV11-2
clone size: NA
CDR3 DNA: TGTGCCAGCAGCCTCGGGGCAGGGGATGGCTACACCTTC
CDR3 protein: CASSLGAGDGYTF

J gene: TRBJ1-2
D gene: NA
V gene: TRBV5-4
clone size: once
CDR3 DNA: TGTGCCAGCAGCTTGGATATCAGGGACCAAGCTAACTATGGCTACACCTTC
CDR3 protein: CASSLDIRDQANYGYTF

J gene: TRBJ2-3
D gene: TRBD1
V gene: TRBV18
clone size: once
CDR3 DNA: TGTGCCAGCTCACCTCTCCCACCGGGACAGGGAACAGATACGCAGTATTTT
CDR3 protein: CASSPLPPGQGTDTQYF

J gene: TRBJ2-2
D gene: NA
V gene: TRBV5-6
clone size: NA
CDR3 DNA: TGTGCCAGCAGCTCTCGACAGATAATCACCGGGGAGCTGTTTTTT
CDR3 protein: CASSSRQIITGELFF

J gene: TRBJ2-7
D gene: NA
V gene: TRBV7-9
clone size: NA
CDR3 DNA: TGTGCCAGCAGCTTAGCGGGGCGCGGGACCTACGAGCAGTACTTC
CDR3 protein: CASSLAGRGTYEQYF

J gene: TRBJ1-5
D gene: NA
V gene: TRBV3-1/TRBV3-2
clone size: NA
CDR3 DNA: TGTGCCAGCAGCCAAGACAGATATCAGCCCCAGCATTTT
CDR3 protein: CASSQDRYQPQHF

J gene: TRBJ1-5
D gene: TRBD1
V gene: TRBV19
clone size: NA
CDR3 DNA: TGTGCCAGTAGTACCGGGACAGGGTATAGCAATCAGCCCCAGCATTTT
CDR3 protein: CASSTGTGYSNQPQHF

J gene: TRBJ2-3
D gene: TRBD2
V gene: TRBV27
clone size: NA
CDR3 DNA: TGTGCCAGCAGTTTAAGGGCGGGGGGCCCGCGGGCGCAGTATTTT
CDR3 protein: CASSLRAGGPRAQYF

J gene: TRBJ1-1
D gene: NA
V gene: TRBV2
clone size: NA
CDR3 DNA: TGTGCCAGCCTGGTGGCTGTCGGAGGGACTGAAGCTTTCTTT
CDR3 protein: CASLVAVGGTEAFF

J gene: TRBJ1-5
D gene: TRBD1
V gene: TRBV7-8
clone size: NA
CDR3 DNA: TGTGCCAGCAGCTCGAGCCGGACAGGGTTCCAGCCCCAGCATTTT
CDR3 protein: CASSSSRTGFQPQHF

J gene: TRBJ2-5
D gene: NA
V gene: TRBV2
clone size: NA
CDR3 DNA: TGTGCCAGCAGCATACTCGGGGGAAGGGTCGAGACCCAGTACTTC
CDR3 protein: CASSILGGRVETQYF

J gene: TRBJ1-5
D gene: NA
V gene: TRBV6-6
clone size: NA
CDR3 DNA: TGTGCCAGCAGTTCTCTTAGCAATCAGCCCCAGCATTTT
CDR3 protein: CASSSLSNQPQHF

J gene: TRBJ1-2
D gene: TRBD1
V gene: TRBV28
clone size: NA
CDR3 DNA: TGTGCCACCCAGGGGGACTATGGCTACACCTTC
CDR3 protein: CATQGDYGYTF

J gene: TRBJ1-6
D gene: NA
V gene: TRBV19
clone size: once
CDR3 DNA: TGTGCCAGTACCATCAATAAGAGCGGAAATTCACCCCTCCACTTT
CDR3 protein: CASTINKSGNSPLHF

J gene: TRBJ2-5
D gene: TRBD1
V gene: TRBV19
clone size: NA
CDR3 DNA: TGTGCCAGTAGTAGGGCAGGGGGCGAGACCCAGTACTTC
CDR3 protein: CASSRAGGETQYF

J gene: TRBJ2-3
D gene: NA
V gene: TRBV10-3
clone size: NA
CDR3 DNA: TGTGCCATCAGTGAGTCAGGGGATGGGAATACGCAGTATTTT
CDR3 protein: CAISESGDGNTQYF

J gene: TRBJ1-1
D gene: NA
V gene: TRBV18
clone size: NA
CDR3 DNA: TGTGCCAGCTCACCAACACAGACACCGTTGAACACTGAAGCTTTCTTT
CDR3 protein: CASSPTQTPLNTEAFF

J gene: TRBJ1-1
D gene: NA
V gene: TRBV30
clone size: NA
CDR3 DNA: TGTGCCTGGAGCTTGGGCGGAGACACTGAAGCTTTCTTT
CDR3 protein: CAWSLGGDTEAFF

J gene: TRBJ2-4
D gene: NA
V gene: TRBV9
clone size: NA
CDR3 DNA: TGTGCCAGCAGCGTGGGAACAGGGAGGGGTAACATTCAGTACTTC
CDR3 protein: CASSVGTGRGNIQYF